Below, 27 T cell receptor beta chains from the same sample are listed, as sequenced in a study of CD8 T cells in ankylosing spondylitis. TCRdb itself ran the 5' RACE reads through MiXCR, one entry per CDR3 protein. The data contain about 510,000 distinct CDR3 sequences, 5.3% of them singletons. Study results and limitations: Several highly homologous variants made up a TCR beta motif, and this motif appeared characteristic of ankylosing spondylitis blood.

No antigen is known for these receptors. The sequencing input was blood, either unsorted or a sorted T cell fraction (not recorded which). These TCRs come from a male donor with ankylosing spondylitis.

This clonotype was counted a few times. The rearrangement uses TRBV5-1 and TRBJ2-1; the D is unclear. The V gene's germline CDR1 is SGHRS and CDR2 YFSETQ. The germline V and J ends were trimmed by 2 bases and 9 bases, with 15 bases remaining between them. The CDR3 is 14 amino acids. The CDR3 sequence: CASSLPPQEGEQFF. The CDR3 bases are TGCGCCAGCAGCTTACCTCCCCAGGAAGGTGAGCAGTTCTTC.

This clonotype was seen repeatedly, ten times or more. CDR3 bases: TGTGCCAGCAGTTATTCCGCGCGGGGTGGCAAAAACATTCAGTACTTC. Translation gives CASSYSARGGKNIQYF. The rearrangement uses TRBV6-2 or TRBV6-3 and TRBJ2-4, with D possibly TRBD2 on 6 matching bases. V was trimmed by 3 bases and J by 3 bases, leaving 15 bases between them. The CDR3 has 16 residues. Germline V lookup: CDR1 MNHEY, CDR2 SVGEGT.

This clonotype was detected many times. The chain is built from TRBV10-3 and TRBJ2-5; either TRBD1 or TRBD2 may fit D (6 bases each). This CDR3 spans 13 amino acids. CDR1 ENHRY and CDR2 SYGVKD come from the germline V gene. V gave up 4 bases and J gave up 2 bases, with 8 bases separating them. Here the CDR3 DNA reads TGTGCCATCAGTGGGGGGGCGCAAGAGACCCAGTACTTC. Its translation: CAISGGAQETQYF.

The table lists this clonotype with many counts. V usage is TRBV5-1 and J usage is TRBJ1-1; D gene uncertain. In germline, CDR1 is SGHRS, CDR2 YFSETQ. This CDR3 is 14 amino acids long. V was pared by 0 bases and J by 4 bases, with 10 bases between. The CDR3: CASSLDGWGTEAFF. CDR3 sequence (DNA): TGCGCCAGCAGCTTGGATGGGTGGGGCACTGAAGCTTTCTTT.

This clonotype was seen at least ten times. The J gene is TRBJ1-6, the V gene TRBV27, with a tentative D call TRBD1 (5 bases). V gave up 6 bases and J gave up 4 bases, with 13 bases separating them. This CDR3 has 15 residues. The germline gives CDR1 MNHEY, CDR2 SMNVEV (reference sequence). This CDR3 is CASSRRGEYNSPLHF. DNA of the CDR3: TGTGCCAGCAGCCGTAGGGGCGAGTATAATTCACCCCTCCACTTT.

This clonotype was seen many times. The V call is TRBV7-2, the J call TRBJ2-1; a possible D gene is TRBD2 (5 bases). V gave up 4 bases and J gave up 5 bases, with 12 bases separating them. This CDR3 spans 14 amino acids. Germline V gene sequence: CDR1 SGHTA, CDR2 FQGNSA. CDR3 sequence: CASSYEGFDNEQFF. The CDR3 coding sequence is TGTGCCAGCAGCTATGAGGGCTTTGACAATGAGCAGTTCTTC.

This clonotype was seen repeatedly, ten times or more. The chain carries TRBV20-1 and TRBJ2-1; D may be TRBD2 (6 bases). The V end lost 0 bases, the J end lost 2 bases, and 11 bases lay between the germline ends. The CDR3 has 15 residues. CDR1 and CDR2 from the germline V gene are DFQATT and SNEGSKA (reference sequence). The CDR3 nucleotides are TGCAGTGCTAGAGATCCAGCGGGTGCCTACAATGAGCAGTTCTTC. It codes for CSARDPAGAYNEQFF.

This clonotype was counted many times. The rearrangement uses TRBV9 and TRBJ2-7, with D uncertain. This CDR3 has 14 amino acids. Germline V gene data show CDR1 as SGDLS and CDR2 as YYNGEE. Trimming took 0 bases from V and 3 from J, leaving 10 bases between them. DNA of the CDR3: TGTGCCAGCAGCGTAGGTCACATGGACTACGAGCAGTACTTC. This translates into CASSVGHMDYEQYF.

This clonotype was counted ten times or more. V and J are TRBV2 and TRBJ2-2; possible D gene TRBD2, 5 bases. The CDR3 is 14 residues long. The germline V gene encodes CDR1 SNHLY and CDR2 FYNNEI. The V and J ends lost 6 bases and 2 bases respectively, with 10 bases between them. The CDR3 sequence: CASRIGLNTGELFF. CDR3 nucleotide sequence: TGTGCCAGCAGAATAGGACTTAACACCGGGGAGCTGTTTTTT.

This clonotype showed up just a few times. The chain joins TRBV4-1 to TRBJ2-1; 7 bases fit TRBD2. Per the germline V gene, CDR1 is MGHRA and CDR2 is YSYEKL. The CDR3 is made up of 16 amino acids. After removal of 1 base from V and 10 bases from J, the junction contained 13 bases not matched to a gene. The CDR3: CASSQGLGGGSREQFF. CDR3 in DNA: TGCGCCAGCAGCCAAGGTCTGGGGGGGGGATCTAGGGAGCAGTTCTTC.

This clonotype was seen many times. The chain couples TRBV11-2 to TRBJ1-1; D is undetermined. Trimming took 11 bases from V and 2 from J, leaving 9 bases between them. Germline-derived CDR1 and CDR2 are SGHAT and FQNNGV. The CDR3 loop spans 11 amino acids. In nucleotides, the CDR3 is TGTGCCGCCAGGTTCAACACTGAAGCTTTCTTT. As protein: CAARFNTEAFF.

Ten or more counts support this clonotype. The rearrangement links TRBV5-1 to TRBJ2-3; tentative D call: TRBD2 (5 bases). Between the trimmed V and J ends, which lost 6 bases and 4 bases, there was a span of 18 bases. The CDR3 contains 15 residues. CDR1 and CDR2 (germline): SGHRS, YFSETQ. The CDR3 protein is CASTSLGLLADTQYF. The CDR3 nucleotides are TGCGCCAGCACCTCTTTAGGACTCTTAGCAGATACGCAGTATTTT.

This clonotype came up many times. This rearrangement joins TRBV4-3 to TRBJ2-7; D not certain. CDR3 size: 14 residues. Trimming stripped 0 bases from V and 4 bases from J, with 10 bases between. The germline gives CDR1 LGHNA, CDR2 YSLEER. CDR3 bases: TGCGCCAGCAGCCAAGAAGGCCTTTTTTACGAGCAGTACTTC. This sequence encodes CASSQEGLFYEQYF.

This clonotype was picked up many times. Written as DNA, the CDR3 is TGTGCCAGCAGCCAAACCAGGGACAGGGGGCCCTATGGCTACACCTTC. Its translation: CASSQTRDRGPYGYTF. V and J are TRBV12-3 or TRBV12-4 and TRBJ1-2; 12 bases agree with TRBD1. The CDR3 totals 16 residues. V shed 6 bases and J 4 bases; nucleotides not matched to a gene: 9.

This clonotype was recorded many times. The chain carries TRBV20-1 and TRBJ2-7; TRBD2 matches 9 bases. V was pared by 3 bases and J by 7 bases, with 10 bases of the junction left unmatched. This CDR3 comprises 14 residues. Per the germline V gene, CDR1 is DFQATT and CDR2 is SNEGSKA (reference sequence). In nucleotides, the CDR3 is TGCAGTGCTAGTCGGCTAGCGGGATCGTGGGAGCAGTACTTC. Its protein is CSASRLAGSWEQYF.

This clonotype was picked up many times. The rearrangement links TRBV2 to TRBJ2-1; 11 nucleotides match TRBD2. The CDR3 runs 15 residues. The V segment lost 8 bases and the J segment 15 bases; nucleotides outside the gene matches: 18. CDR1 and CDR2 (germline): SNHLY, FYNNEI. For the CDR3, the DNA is TGTGCCAGCGCACAGTTACTAGCGGGGGCCCACCTACGGTTCTTC. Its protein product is CASAQLLAGAHLRFF.

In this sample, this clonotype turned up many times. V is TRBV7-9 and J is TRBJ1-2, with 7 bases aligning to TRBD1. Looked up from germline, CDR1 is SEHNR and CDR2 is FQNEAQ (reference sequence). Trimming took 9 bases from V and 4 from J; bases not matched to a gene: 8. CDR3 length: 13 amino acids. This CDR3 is CASREGASYGYTF. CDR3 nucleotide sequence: TGTGCCAGTCGCGAGGGGGCCAGCTATGGCTACACCTTC.

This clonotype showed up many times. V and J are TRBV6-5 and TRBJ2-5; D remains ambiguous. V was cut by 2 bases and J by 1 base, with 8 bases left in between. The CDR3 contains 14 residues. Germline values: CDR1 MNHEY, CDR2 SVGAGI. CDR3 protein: CASSYDRIQETQYF. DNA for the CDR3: TGTGCCAGCAGTTACGATCGAATCCAAGAGACCCAGTACTTC.

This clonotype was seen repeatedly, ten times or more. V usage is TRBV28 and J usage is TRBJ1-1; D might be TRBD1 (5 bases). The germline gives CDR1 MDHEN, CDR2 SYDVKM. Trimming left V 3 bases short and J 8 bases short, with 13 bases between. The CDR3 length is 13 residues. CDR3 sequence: CASSFVTAGEAFF. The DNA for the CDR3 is TGTGCCAGCAGTTTTGTGACAGCTGGAGAAGCTTTCTTT. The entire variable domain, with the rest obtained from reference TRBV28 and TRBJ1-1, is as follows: DVKVTQSSRYLVKRTGEKVFLECVQDMDHENMFWYRQDPGLGLRLIYFSYDVKMKEKGDIPEGYSVSREKKERFSLILESASTNQTSMYLCASSFVTAGEAFFGQGTRLTVV.

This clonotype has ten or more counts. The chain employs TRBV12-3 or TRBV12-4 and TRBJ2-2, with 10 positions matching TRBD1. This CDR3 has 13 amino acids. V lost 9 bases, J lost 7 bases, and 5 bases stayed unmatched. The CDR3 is CASGTGAGGELFF. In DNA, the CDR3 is TGTGCCAGTGGGACAGGGGCTGGCGGGGAGCTGTTTTTT.

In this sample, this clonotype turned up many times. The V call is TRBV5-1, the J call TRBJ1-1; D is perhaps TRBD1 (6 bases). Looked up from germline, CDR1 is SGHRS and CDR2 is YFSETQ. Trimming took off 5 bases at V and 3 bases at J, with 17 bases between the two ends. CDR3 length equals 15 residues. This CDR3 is CASSTVQGSYTEAFF. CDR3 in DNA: TGCGCCAGCAGTACAGTCCAGGGGAGCTACACTGAAGCTTTCTTT.

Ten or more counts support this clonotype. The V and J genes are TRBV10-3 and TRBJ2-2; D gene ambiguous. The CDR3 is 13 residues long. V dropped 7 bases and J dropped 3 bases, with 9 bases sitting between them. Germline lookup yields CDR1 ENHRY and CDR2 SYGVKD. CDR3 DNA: TGTGCCATCAACCAGTGGGACACCGGGGAGCTGTTTTTT. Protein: CAINQWDTGELFF.

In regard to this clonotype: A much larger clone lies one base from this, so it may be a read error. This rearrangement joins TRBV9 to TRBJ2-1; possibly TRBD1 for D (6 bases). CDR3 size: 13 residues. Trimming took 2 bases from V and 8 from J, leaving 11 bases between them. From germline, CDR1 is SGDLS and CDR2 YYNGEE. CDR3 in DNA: TGTGCCAGCAGCGTGGACAGATCGGATGAGCAGTTCTTC. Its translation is CASSVDRSDEQFF.

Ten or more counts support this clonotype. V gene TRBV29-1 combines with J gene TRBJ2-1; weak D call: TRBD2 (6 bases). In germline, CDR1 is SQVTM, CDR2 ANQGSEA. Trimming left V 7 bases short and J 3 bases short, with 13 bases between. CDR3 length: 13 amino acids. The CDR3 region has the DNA TGCAGCGGGTTTTCGGGACTCTACAATGAGCAGTTCTTC. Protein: CSGFSGLYNEQFF.

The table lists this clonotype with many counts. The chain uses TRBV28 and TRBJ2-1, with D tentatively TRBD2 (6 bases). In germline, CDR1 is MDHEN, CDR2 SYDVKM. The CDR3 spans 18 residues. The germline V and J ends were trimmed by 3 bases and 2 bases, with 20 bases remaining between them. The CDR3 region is CASSLVLSGTPTYNEQFF. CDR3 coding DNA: TGTGCCAGCAGTTTGGTCCTCTCCGGGACTCCGACCTACAATGAGCAGTTCTTC.

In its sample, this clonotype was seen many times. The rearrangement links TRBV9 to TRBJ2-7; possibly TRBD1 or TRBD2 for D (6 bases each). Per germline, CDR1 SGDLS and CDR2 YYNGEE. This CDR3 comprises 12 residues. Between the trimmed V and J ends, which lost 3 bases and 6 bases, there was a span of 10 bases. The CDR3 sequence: CASSAGAGEQYF. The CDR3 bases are TGTGCCAGCAGCGCGGGGGCCGGCGAGCAGTACTTC. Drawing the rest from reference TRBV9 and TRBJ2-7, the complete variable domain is DSGVTQTPKHLITATGQRVTLRCSPRSGDLSVYWYQQSLDQGLQFLIQYYNGEERAKGNILERFSAQQFPDLHSELNLSSLELGDSALYFCASSAGAGEQYFGPGTRLTVT.

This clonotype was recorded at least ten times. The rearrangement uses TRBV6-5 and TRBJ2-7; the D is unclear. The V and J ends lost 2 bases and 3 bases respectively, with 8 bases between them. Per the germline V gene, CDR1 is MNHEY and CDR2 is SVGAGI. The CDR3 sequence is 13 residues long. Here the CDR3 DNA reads TGTGCCAGCAGTTACGGTCCGGGCTACGAGCAGTACTTC. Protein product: CASSYGPGYEQYF.